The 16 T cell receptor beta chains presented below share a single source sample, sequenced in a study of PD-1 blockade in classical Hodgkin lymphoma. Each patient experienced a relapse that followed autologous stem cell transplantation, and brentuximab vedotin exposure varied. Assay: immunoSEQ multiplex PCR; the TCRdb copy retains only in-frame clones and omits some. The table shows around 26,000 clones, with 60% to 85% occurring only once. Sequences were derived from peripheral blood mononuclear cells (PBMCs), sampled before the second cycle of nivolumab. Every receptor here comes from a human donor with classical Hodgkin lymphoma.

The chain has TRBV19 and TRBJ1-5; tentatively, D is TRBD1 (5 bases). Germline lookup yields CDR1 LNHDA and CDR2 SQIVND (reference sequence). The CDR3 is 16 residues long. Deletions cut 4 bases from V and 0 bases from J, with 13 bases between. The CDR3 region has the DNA TGTGCCAGTAGTAGACCTGGGACCGCTAGCAATCAGCCCCAGCATTTT. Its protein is CASSRPGTASNQPQHF.

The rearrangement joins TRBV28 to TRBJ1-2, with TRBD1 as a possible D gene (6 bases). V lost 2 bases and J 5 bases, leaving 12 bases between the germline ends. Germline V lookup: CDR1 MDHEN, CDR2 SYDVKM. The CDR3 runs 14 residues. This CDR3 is CASSLGGGRYGYTF. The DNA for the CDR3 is TGTGCCAGCAGTTTAGGGGGCGGAAGGTATGGCTACACCTTC.

CDR3 residues: CASRRDPSYEQYF. The CDR3, as DNA: TGTGCCAGCAGGCGGGACCCCTCCTACGAGCAGTACTTC. This chain links TRBV4-2 with TRBJ2-7, with D possibly TRBD2 on 6 matching bases. The CDR3 has 13 residues. CDR1 LGHNA and CDR2 YNFKEQ come from the germline V gene. The germline V and J ends were trimmed by 6 bases and 0 bases, with 9 bases remaining between them.

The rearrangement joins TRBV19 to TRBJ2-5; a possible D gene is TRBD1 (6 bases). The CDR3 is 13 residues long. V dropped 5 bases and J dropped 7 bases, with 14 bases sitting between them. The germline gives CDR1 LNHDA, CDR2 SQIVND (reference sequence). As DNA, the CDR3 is TGTGCCAGTAGTCTTTCAGGGGCCAGGACCCAGTACTTC. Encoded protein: CASSLSGARTQYF.

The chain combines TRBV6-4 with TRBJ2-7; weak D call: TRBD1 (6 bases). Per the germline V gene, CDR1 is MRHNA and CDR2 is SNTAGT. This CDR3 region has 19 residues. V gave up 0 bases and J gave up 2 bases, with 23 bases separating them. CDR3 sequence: CASSDSNQIGQGSAYEQYF. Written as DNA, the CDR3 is TGTGCCAGCAGTGACTCCAACCAAATCGGGCAGGGGTCTGCCTACGAGCAGTACTTC.

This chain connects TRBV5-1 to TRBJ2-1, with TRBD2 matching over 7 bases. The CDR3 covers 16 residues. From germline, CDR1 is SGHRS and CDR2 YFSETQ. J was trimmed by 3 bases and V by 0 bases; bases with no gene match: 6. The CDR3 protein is CASSLVLAGGYNEQFF. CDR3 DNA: TGCGCCAGCAGCTTGGTATTAGCGGGCGGCTACAATGAGCAGTTCTTC. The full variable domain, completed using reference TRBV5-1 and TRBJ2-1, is KAGVTQTPRYLIKTRGQQVTLSCSPISGHRSVSWYQQTPGQGLQFLFEYFSETQRNKGNFPGRFSGRQFSNSRSEMNVSTLELGDSALYLCASSLVLAGGYNEQFFGPGTRLTVL.

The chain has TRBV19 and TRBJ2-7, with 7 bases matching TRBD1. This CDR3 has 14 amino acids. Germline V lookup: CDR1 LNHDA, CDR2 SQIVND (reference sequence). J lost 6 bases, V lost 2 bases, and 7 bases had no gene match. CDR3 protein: CASSINRGRAEQYF. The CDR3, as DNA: TGTGCCAGTAGTATAAACAGGGGTAGAGCCGAGCAGTACTTC.

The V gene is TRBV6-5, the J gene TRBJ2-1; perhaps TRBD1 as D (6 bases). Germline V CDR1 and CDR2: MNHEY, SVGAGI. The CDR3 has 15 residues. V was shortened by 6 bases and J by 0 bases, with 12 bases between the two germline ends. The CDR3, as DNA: TGTGCCAGCAGACAGGGAACCCTCTCCTACAATGAGCAGTTCTTC. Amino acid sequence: CASRQGTLSYNEQFF.

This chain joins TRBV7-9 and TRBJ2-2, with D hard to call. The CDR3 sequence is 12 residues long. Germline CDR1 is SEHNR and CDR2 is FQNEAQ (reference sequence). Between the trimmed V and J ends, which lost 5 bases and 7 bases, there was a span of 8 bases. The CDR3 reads CASSAGIGELFF. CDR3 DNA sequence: TGTGCCAGCAGCGCAGGAATCGGGGAGCTGTTTTTT.

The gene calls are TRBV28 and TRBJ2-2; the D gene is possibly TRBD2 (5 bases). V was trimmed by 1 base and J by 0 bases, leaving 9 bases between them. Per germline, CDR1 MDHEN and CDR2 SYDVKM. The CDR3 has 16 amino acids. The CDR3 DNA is TGTGCCAGCAGTTTATCAAGCGGACCGAACACCGGGGAGCTGTTTTTT. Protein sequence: CASSLSSGPNTGELFF.

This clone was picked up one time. CDR3 DNA: TGTGCCAGCAGTTTCGGGCGCTACAATGAGCAGTTCTTC. Translating it yields CASSFGRYNEQFF. The V call is TRBV27, the J call TRBJ2-1; D is unclear. CDR3 length: 13 amino acids. V was cut by 3 bases and J by 3 bases, with 6 bases left in between. Germline V gives CDR1 MNHEY, CDR2 SMNVEV (reference sequence).

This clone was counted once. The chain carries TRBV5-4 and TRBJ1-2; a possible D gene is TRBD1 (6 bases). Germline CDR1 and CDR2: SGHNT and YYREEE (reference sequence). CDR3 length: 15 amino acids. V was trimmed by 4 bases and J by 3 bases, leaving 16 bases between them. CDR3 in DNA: TGTGCCAGCAGCGTCACAGGGAATGGGGACTATGGCTACACCTTC. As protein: CASSVTGNGDYGYTF.

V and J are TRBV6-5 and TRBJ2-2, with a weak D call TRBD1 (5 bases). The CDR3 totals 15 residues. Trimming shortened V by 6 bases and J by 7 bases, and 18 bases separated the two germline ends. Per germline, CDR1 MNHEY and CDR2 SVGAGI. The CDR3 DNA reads TGTGCCAGCAGAAGTGGCACAGGATGGATCGGGGAGCTGTTTTTT. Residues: CASRSGTGWIGELFF.

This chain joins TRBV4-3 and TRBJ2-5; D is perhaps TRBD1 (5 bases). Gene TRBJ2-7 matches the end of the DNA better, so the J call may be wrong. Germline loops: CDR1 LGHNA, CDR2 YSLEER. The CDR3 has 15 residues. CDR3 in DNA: TGCGCCAGCAGCCAAGATCCAGGGCTGGGTCTCGAGCAGTACTTC. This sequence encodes CASSQDPGLGLEQYF.

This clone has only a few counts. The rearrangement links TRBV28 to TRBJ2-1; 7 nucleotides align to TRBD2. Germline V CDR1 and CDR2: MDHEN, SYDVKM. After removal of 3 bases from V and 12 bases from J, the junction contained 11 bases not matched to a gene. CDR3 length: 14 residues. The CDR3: CASSFVTSLNRQFF. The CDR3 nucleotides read TGTGCCAGCAGTTTCGTGACTAGCCTAAACAGGCAGTTCTTC.

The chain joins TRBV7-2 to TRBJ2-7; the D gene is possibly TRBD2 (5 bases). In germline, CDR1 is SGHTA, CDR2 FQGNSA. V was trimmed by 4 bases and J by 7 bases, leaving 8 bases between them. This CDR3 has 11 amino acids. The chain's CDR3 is CASSSTGEQYF. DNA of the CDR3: TGTGCCAGCAGCTCTACGGGAGAGCAGTACTTC.